These 25 T cell receptor beta chains were sequenced from one sample in a study of T cells after yellow fever vaccination. TCRdb reprocessed the 5' RACE reads with MiXCR, giving one entry per CDR3 protein. The sample has about 160,000 distinct CDR3 sequences; around 9.3% are singletons. The sequenced sample was CD8+ T cells sorted from PBMCs, obtained 45 days after the yellow fever booster vaccination. The receptors were sampled from a man aged 18 to 29 who received the YFV17D yellow fever vaccine.

This clonotype appeared a few times. The gene calls are TRBV4-1 and TRBJ2-5, with 11 nucleotides matching TRBD2. The CDR3 length is 17 residues. V trimming: 3 bases; J trimming: 6 bases; junction bases outside the gene matches: 12. CDR1 MGHRA and CDR2 YSYEKL come from the germline V gene. CDR3 protein: CASSHPNSGGGWQTQYF. The DNA for the CDR3 is TGCGCCAGCAGCCATCCCAATAGCGGGGGGGGATGGCAGACCCAGTACTTC.

This clonotype was observed at least ten times. V and J are TRBV6-2 or TRBV6-3 and TRBJ2-7, with D possibly TRBD1 on 6 matching bases. CDR3 size: 11 residues. CDR1 is MNHEY and CDR2 is SVGEGT in the germline V gene. The germline V and J ends were trimmed by 5 bases and 7 bases, with 9 bases remaining between them. CDR3 DNA sequence: TGTGCCAGCAGTCCTAGGGGGGAGCAGTACTTC. As protein: CASSPRGEQYF.

This clonotype has a count of ten or more. The rearrangement uses TRBV10-3 and TRBJ1-5; D is ambiguous. V was cut by 5 bases and J by 2 bases, with 10 bases left in between. The CDR3 length is 14 residues. Germline CDR1 ENHRY, CDR2 SYGVKD. The CDR3 DNA is TGTGCCATCAGTATCGGCGGAGGCAATCAGCCCCAGCATTTT. Its protein is CAISIGGGNQPQHF.

For this clonotype: At one end the junction does not follow the germline gene, possibly because of a read error. The chain links TRBV4-3 to TRBJ2-3; 7 bases are shared with TRBD2. Germline values: CDR1 LGHNA, CDR2 YSLEER. This CDR3 is 15 amino acids long. The CDR3 reads CASRQERGSTDTQYF. The CDR3 DNA reads as TGCGCCAGCAGGCAAGAGCGGGGTAGCACAGATACGCAGTATTTT.

V and J are TRBV6-5 and TRBJ1-1, with 9 positions matching TRBD1. This CDR3 region has 13 residues. The V gene's germline CDR1 is MNHEY and CDR2 SVGAGI. V shed 5 bases, J shed 4 bases, and the junction held 2 bases outside the gene matches. Here the CDR3 DNA reads TGTGCCAGCAGTGCGGACAGGGGCACTGAAGCTTTCTTT. It specifies CASSADRGTEAFF.

The chain is built from TRBV4-1 and TRBJ1-1; maybe TRBD1 (5 bases). Per the germline V gene, CDR1 is MGHRA and CDR2 is YSYEKL. This CDR3 spans 15 amino acids. V lost 1 base, J lost 1 base, and 10 bases lay in between. CDR3 sequence: CASSQVATGNTEAFF. The CDR3 nucleotides are TGCGCCAGCAGCCAAGTCGCCACAGGGAACACTGAAGCTTTCTTT.

At least ten counts were recorded for this clonotype. The rearrangement links TRBV4-3 to TRBJ2-5; tentative D call: TRBD1 (6 bases). The germline CDR1 and CDR2 sequences are LGHNA and YSLEER. V was pared by 1 base and J by 3 bases, with 6 bases between. The CDR3 contains 13 residues. CDR3 residues: CASSQGTEETQYF. For the CDR3, the DNA is TGCGCCAGCAGCCAAGGGACAGAAGAGACCCAGTACTTC.

This chain links TRBV21-1 with TRBJ2-1; the table assigns TRBD1, which was not confirmed against the DNA. TRBV21-1 is a known pseudogene. The CDR3 consists of 14 residues. The chain's CDR3 is CASSKLWQGDEQFF. CDR3 DNA sequence: TGTGCCAGCAGCAAATTGTGGCAGGGGGATGAGCAGTTCTTC.

This clonotype was detected only a few times. J is TRBJ2-3 and V is TRBV19, with D tentatively TRBD1 (6 bases). Deletions cut 5 bases from V and 4 bases from J, with 13 bases between. The germline CDR1 and CDR2 sequences are LNHDA and SQIVND (reference sequence). This CDR3 is 14 amino acids long. This CDR3 reads CASSGTPAADTQYF. CDR3 nucleotides: TGTGCCAGTAGTGGGACACCCGCCGCAGATACGCAGTATTTT.

This clonotype was seen only a few times. The chain uses TRBV12-3 or TRBV12-4 and TRBJ1-2; D may be TRBD1 (6 bases). Trimming pared 6 bases from V and 5 bases from J, leaving 16 bases between. This CDR3 is built from 14 residues. The CDR3 reads CASSHADRIYGYTF. The CDR3 nucleotides are TGTGCCAGCAGCCACGCGGACAGAATATATGGCTACACCTTC.

The chain employs TRBV29-1 and TRBJ2-3, with a possible D match to TRBD2 (6 bases). Germline V gene sequence: CDR1 SQVTM, CDR2 ANQGSEA. The V end was cut by 3 bases, the J end by 4 bases, with 14 bases between. The CDR3 spans 14 residues. The CDR3 loop is CSVERGGPSDTQYF. The DNA of the CDR3 is TGCAGCGTTGAGCGGGGCGGACCATCAGATACGCAGTATTTT.

This rearrangement joins TRBV12-3 or TRBV12-4 to TRBJ1-2; TRBD1 might be the D (6 bases). CDR3 length: 12 amino acids. The V and J ends lost 5 bases and 3 bases respectively, with 7 bases between them. CDR3 in DNA: TGTGCCAGCAGTGCAGGGGACTATGGCTACACCTTC. As protein: CASSAGDYGYTF.

This clonotype was observed a handful of times. The chain links TRBV29-1 to TRBJ1-1; the D gene is possibly TRBD1 (5 bases). Per the germline V gene, CDR1 is SQVTM and CDR2 is ANQGSEA. The length of the CDR3 is 12 residues. Trimming cost V 2 bases and J 4 bases, with 8 bases left between them. The CDR3 protein is CSVETGSTEAFF. In nucleotides, the CDR3 is TGCAGCGTTGAAACAGGCAGCACTGAAGCTTTCTTT. The whole variable domain, filled in from reference TRBV29-1 and TRBJ1-1, reads SAVISQKPSRDICQRGTSLTIQCQVDSQVTMMFWYRQQPGQSLTLIATANQGSEATYESGFVIDKFPISRPNLTFSTLTVSNMSPEDSSIYLCSVETGSTEAFFGQGTRLTVV.

J is TRBJ2-3 and V is TRBV14, with a weak D call TRBD2 (6 bases). CDR3 length: 14 amino acids. With 0 bases removed from V and 8 bases from J, the gap between germline ends came to 12 bases. From germline, CDR1 is SGHDN and CDR2 FVKESK. CDR3 in amino acids: CASSQELAVGTQYF. The CDR3 DNA is TGTGCCAGCAGCCAAGAACTAGCTGTTGGTACGCAGTATTTT.

The V and J genes are TRBV6-2 or TRBV6-3 and TRBJ2-7; 7 nucleotides line up with TRBD1. From germline, CDR1 is MNHEY and CDR2 SVGEGT. V trimming: 4 bases; J trimming: 3 bases; junction bases outside the gene matches: 6. The CDR3 covers 14 residues. The CDR3 region is CASSWGQPLYEQYV. In DNA form, the CDR3 reads TGTGCCAGCAGTTGGGGACAGCCCCTCTACGAGCAGTACGTC.

This clonotype showed up just a few times. The gene calls are TRBV5-1 and TRBJ2-7; D remains unclear. Germline V gene sequence: CDR1 SGHRS, CDR2 YFSETQ. This CDR3 is built from 13 residues. Between the trimmed V and J ends, which lost 2 bases and 3 bases, there was a span of 9 bases. CDR3 nucleotides: TGCGCCAGCAGCTTACGGACGGACTACGAGCAGTACTTC. This gives the protein CASSLRTDYEQYF.

This sequence joins TRBV10-3 and TRBJ2-3; D is possibly TRBD1 or TRBD2 (7 bases each). Trimming removed 2 bases from V and 5 bases from J, with 11 bases in between. CDR1 and CDR2 (germline): ENHRY, SYGVKD. CDR3 length equals 14 residues. The CDR3 sequence is CAISETRGGDTQYF. In DNA, the CDR3 is TGTGCCATCAGTGAGACCAGGGGGGGAGATACGCAGTATTTT.

A few counts support this clonotype. The chain uses TRBV12-3 or TRBV12-4 and TRBJ2-7; D may correspond to TRBD1 or TRBD2 (5 bases each). Trimming took 5 bases from V and 2 from J, leaving 10 bases between them. The CDR3 length is 13 residues. The CDR3 sequence: CASSQGPTYEQYF. CDR3 DNA sequence: TGTGCCAGCAGTCAGGGACCGACCTACGAGCAGTACTTC.

This clonotype was seen a few times. The CDR3 region has the DNA TGTGCCAGCGCCAGCGGAAGCTCCTACAATGAGCAGTTCTTC. This gives the protein CASASGSSYNEQFF. The genes are TRBV7-6 and TRBJ2-1, with a possible D match to TRBD2 (5 bases). There are 14 residues in the CDR3. Germline CDR1 is SGHVS and CDR2 is FNYEAQ. Deletions cut 8 bases from V and 0 bases from J, with 11 bases between.

This clonotype occurred a few times. This chain links TRBV28 with TRBJ2-5, with TRBD1 identical over 11 bases. Looked up from germline, CDR1 is MDHEN and CDR2 is SYDVKM. J gave up 2 bases and V 3 bases, and 5 bases lay outside the gene matches. The CDR3 runs 16 residues. The CDR3 region is CASSLGQGVGQETQYF. The CDR3 nucleotides are TGTGCCAGCAGTTTGGGACAGGGGGTCGGGCAAGAGACCCAGTACTTC. The full variable domain, its missing parts supplied by reference TRBV28 and TRBJ2-5, is DVKVTQSSRYLVKRTGEKVFLECVQDMDHENMFWYRQDPGLGLRLIYFSYDVKMKEKGDIPEGYSVSREKKERFSLILESASTNQTSMYLCASSLGQGVGQETQYFGPGTRLLVL.

This clonotype was recorded a few times. V and J are TRBV10-2 and TRBJ2-5; 13 bases fit TRBD2. The CDR3 consists of 16 residues. The germline CDR1 and CDR2 sequences are WSHSY and SAAADI. V lost 2 bases, J lost 2 bases, and 2 bases stayed unmatched. CDR3 sequence (DNA): TGCGCCAGCAGTGAGGGACTAGCGGGGGCGCAAGAGACCCAGTACTTC. Translating it yields CASSEGLAGAQETQYF.

The chain employs TRBV5-1 and TRBJ2-5; D ambiguous. Germline CDR1 reads SGHRS; CDR2 reads YFSETQ. The V gene lost 1 base and the J gene lost 0 bases, with 10 bases spanning the gap. This CDR3 is built from 15 residues. CDR3 protein: CASSLRRPYQETQYF. CDR3 coding DNA: TGCGCCAGCAGCTTGCGGCGGCCGTACCAAGAGACCCAGTACTTC.

The CDR3 DNA reads TGTGCCAGCAGCTCCCCCTACGGGCAGGCCGGGGAGCTGTTTTTT. It translates to CASSSPYGQAGELFF. The V call is TRBV7-9, the J call TRBJ2-2; D uncertain. V was shortened by 4 bases and J by 6 bases, with 15 bases between the two germline ends. There are 15 residues in the CDR3. Germline loops: CDR1 SEHNR, CDR2 FQNEAQ (reference sequence).

The chain joins TRBV6-6 to TRBJ2-3, with 8 bases aligning to TRBD2. The CDR3 is made up of 16 amino acids. Germline CDR1 MNHNY, CDR2 SVGAGI (reference sequence). V was pared by 2 bases and J by 4 bases, with 8 bases of the junction left unmatched. CDR3 coding DNA: TGTGCCAGCAGTTACAGAGTAGCGGGATCCGCAGATACGCAGTATTTT. Translating it yields CASSYRVAGSADTQYF.

This clonotype has more than one count but fewer than ten. This chain uses TRBV29-1 with TRBJ1-1; D gene unclear. Germline assignment: CDR1 SQVTM and CDR2 ANQGSEA. V was cut by 5 bases and J by 6 bases, with 7 bases left in between. The CDR3 length is 10 residues. CDR3 coding DNA: TGCAGCGTTCCGGGAGCTGAAGCTTTCTTT. This gives the protein CSVPGAEAFF.